This T cell receptor (beta chain) was identified in a study of cytomegalovirus exposure and HLA in healthy donors. General study points: Prior analysis indicated that the majority of TCR beta V segments exhibited productivity approximately 87% or approximately 30% of the time. In a later analysis, common viral pathogens appeared linked to several of the most significant clusters. Reportedly, a later analysis found an Asian-associated ancestry cluster had fewer N-insertions than the roughly 700-donor mean.

PCR amplification relied on 60 Vbeta primers (plus 13 Jbeta primers). Per the study methods: Around 10 million of the roughly 80 million unique TCR beta chains counted in a later analysis were shared. The protocol was immunoSEQ multiplex PCR, while the TCRdb copy is restricted to in-frame clones and leaves out a portion. V and J calls and clone size are given by that table; D and trimming were obtained from the DNA. The sample carries tens of thousands of clones, around 70% recorded once. About this clone: Its matching antigen is unknown.

Trimming cost V 2 bases and J 0 bases, with 11 bases left between them. The CDR3 loop spans 15 amino acids. Germline V gives CDR1 GTSNPN, CDR2 SVGIG (reference sequence). Sample: PBMCs. The chain carries TRBV30 and TRBJ1-5, with D hard to call. This TCR was recovered from a man aged 40-49 years in good health and CMV-seropositive. CDR3 in DNA: TGTGCCTGGAGTCCGACCGGGTATAGCAATCAGCCCCAGCATTTT. Its translation: CAWSPTGYSNQPQHF.